In this sample, the clone carrying this T cell receptor beta chain turned up many times. One entry per CDR3 protein, called by TCRdb with MiXCR from the 5' RACE reads. The repertoire includes hundreds of thousands of distinct CDR3 sequences, 15% to 20% of them detected once, and less than 15% sits in the top ten. The CDR3 is made up of 13 amino acids. Losses at the gene ends were 6 bases for V and 3 bases for J; bases not matched to a gene: 7. Germline V lookup: CDR1 DFQATT, CDR2 SNEGSKA (reference sequence). The data originate from a study of identical twins. These records were also assigned to another study, of T cells expressing NK-cell markers.

The chain carries TRBV20-1 and TRBJ2-7; TRBD2 agrees at 8 bases. The sequencing sample was made of PBMCs. This TCR was recovered from a woman between 18 and 29 years old in good health. The CDR3 spells CSASGTRNYEQYF. The CDR3 nucleotides are TGCAGTGCATCCGGGACTAGGAACTACGAGCAGTACTTC.